The 4 T cell receptor beta chains in this list originate from one sample, sequenced in a study of blood T cell repertoires in COVID-19. Sequenced by immunoSEQ multiplex PCR; TCRdb stores in-frame clones only, minus some. The data hold 18,000 or so clones, with 75% to 95% observed a single time. Specimen: peripheral blood. The receptors here all came from a human donor in a cohort sampled during active COVID-19.

The sample holds a few counts of this clone. The V call is TRBV19, the J call TRBJ2-1; D is possibly TRBD2 (7 bases). CDR1 LNHDA and CDR2 SQIVND come from the germline V gene (reference sequence). CDR3 size: 14 residues. V lost 8 bases and J 10 bases, leaving 21 bases between the germline ends. For the CDR3, the DNA is TGTGCCAGTCGCCCGGGGGGCCAGAGGGGGGAGCAGTTCTTC. This encodes CASRPGGQRGEQFF.

The V call is TRBV7-2, the J call TRBJ2-3, with 12 nucleotides matching TRBD2. This CDR3 comprises 15 residues. Germline V lookup: CDR1 SGHTA, CDR2 FQGNSA. V lost 3 bases and J lost 6; bases outside the gene matches: 4. The DNA for the CDR3 is TGTGCCAGCAGCTTGACTAGCGGGAGTTGGGATACGCAGTATTTT. It specifies CASSLTSGSWDTQYF.

The chain employs TRBV19 and TRBJ2-1, with TRBD2 identical over 10 bases. Germline trimming cut 3 bases from V and 0 bases from J; bases unmatched to any gene: 2. Germline values: CDR1 LNHDA, CDR2 SQIVND (reference sequence). The CDR3 runs 16 residues. CDR3 in DNA: TGTGCCAGTAGTATTCCTAGCGGGAGCTCCTACAATGAGCAGTTCTTC. Amino acid sequence: CASSIPSGSSYNEQFF.

This clone was picked up a small number of times. The chain has TRBV5-4 and TRBJ1-2, with 8 positions matching TRBD1. The CDR3 extends over 14 amino acids. V trimming: 3 bases; J trimming: 4 bases; junction bases outside the gene matches: 5. Germline loops: CDR1 SGHNT, CDR2 YYREEE (reference sequence). CDR3 sequence reads: CASSSAGGGYGYTF. DNA of the CDR3: TGTGCCAGCAGCTCAGCAGGGGGCGGCTATGGCTACACCTTC.